The 28 T cell receptor beta chains in this list originate from one sample, sequenced in a study of blood T cell repertoires in COVID-19. TCRdb's table, derived via immunoSEQ multiplex PCR, lists solely in-frame clones and lacks some. The sample lists 150,000 or so clones, approximately 87% seen once, with under 13% in the top ten. The sequencing input was peripheral blood. The receptors were gathered from an older woman with COVID-19, enrolled during active disease.

V and J are TRBV30 and TRBJ1-2; the D is unclear. This CDR3 has 13 amino acids. V dropped 8 bases and J dropped 5 bases, with 18 bases sitting between them. CDR1 is GTSNPN, CDR2 SVGIG, per germline (reference sequence). CDR3 DNA sequence: TGTGCCAGGACCGCCAATAGTAAATATGGCTACACCTTC. Translated, it gives CARTANSKYGYTF.

This chain links TRBV9 with TRBJ1-3; D call uncertain. This CDR3 is 13 amino acids long. Germline lookup yields CDR1 SGDLS and CDR2 YYNGEE. Trimming took off 1 base at V and 3 bases at J, with 5 bases between the two ends. The chain's CDR3 is CASSVNSGNTIYF. The CDR3 nucleotides read TGTGCCAGCAGCGTAAACAGTGGAAACACCATATATTTT.

J is TRBJ1-1 and V is TRBV19, with 11 bases identical to TRBD1. CDR3 length equals 17 residues. Germline V gene data show CDR1 as LNHDA and CDR2 as SQIVND (reference sequence). V was pared by 3 bases and J by 4 bases, with 10 bases of the junction left unmatched. CDR3 sequence reads: CASSIGTGGLGSTEAFF. The CDR3 DNA follows: TGTGCCAGTAGTATCGGGACAGGGGGATTAGGGAGCACTGAAGCTTTCTTT.

The chain links TRBV11-2 to TRBJ1-4, with D possibly TRBD1 on 6 matching bases. Germline V lookup: CDR1 SGHAT, CDR2 FQNNGV. V lost 2 bases and J 10 bases, leaving 26 bases between the germline ends. The CDR3 extends over 18 amino acids. The CDR3 loop is CASSLNPAGTRLGGKLFF. Written as DNA, the CDR3 is TGTGCCAGCAGCTTAAATCCCGCCGGGACAAGGCTAGGGGGAAAACTGTTTTTT.

V gene TRBV19 combines with J gene TRBJ2-7, with a tentative D call TRBD2 (7 bases). The CDR3 length is 11 residues. The germline gives CDR1 LNHDA, CDR2 SQIVND (reference sequence). This CDR3 reads CGEGGTYEQYF. In DNA form, the CDR3 reads TGTGGGGAGGGGGGTACCTACGAGCAGTACTTC.

This clone appeared a few times. The rearrangement uses TRBV23-1 and TRBJ1-1; 9 bases line up with TRBD1. TRBV23-1 is an ORF, and what it does is uncertain. The CDR3 loop spans 15 amino acids. Germline trimming cut 3 bases from V and 3 bases from J; bases unmatched to any gene: 5. CDR3 sequence: CASSQPGQGDTEAFF. CDR3 sequence (DNA): TGCGCCAGCAGTCAGCCGGGACAGGGAGACACTGAAGCTTTCTTT.

The V and J genes are TRBV18 and TRBJ1-3, with D unresolved. With 3 bases removed from V and 7 bases from J, the gap between germline ends came to 19 bases. The CDR3 runs 16 residues. Germline CDR1 KGHSH, CDR2 LQKENI. The CDR3 sequence: CASSPYREVVENTIYF. DNA of the CDR3: TGTGCCAGCTCACCTTATCGTGAAGTCGTCGAGAACACCATATATTTT.

The chain couples TRBV2 to TRBJ2-7, with TRBD1 matching over 7 bases. The length of the CDR3 is 16 residues. Germline loops: CDR1 SNHLY, CDR2 FYNNEI. After removal of 6 bases from V and 5 bases from J, the junction contained 16 bases not matched to a gene. The DNA of the CDR3 is TGTGCCAGCAGCATCTTAAGACCCGGGACAGTTGACGAGCAGTACTTC. It encodes CASSILRPGTVDEQYF. Combining the CDR3 with reference TRBV2 and TRBJ2-7 gives the whole variable domain EPEVTQTPSHQVTQMGQEVILRCVPISNHLYFYWYRQILGQKVEFLVSFYNNEISEKSEIFDDQFSVERPDGSNFTLKIRSTKLEDSAMYFCASSILRPGTVDEQYFGPGTRLTVT.

This sequence joins TRBV5-1 and TRBJ2-1, with TRBD2 identical over 11 bases. After removal of 2 bases from V and 10 bases from J, the junction contained 8 bases not matched to a gene. From germline, CDR1 is SGHRS and CDR2 YFSETQ. The CDR3 is made up of 15 amino acids. CDR3 in amino acids: CASSLLAGGPGEQFF. DNA of the CDR3: TGCGCCAGCAGCTTATTAGCGGGGGGGCCTGGAGAGCAGTTCTTC.

Here the CDR3 reads CASSINRGTLYEQYF. CDR3 DNA: TGTGCCAGCAGCATCAATCGCGGAACTTTGTACGAGCAGTACTTC. V gene TRBV28 combines with J gene TRBJ2-7; D gene unclear. This CDR3 comprises 15 residues. The germline V gene has CDR1 MDHEN and CDR2 SYDVKM. V was pared by 6 bases and J by 4 bases, with 19 bases between.

The rearrangement links TRBV7-9 to TRBJ1-6; TRBD1 matches 9 bases. CDR1 and CDR2 from the germline V gene are SEHNR and FQNEAQ (reference sequence). The CDR3 extends over 14 amino acids. Trimming at V came to 4 bases and at J to 10 bases, leaving 5 bases not matched to a gene. The CDR3 DNA reads as TGTGCCAGCAGCTCGACAGGGGGTAGCTCACCCCTCCACTTT. Encoded protein: CASSSTGGSSPLHF.

This chain connects TRBV7-9 to TRBJ1-4; D gene uncertain. Germline-derived CDR1 and CDR2 are SEHNR and FQNEAQ (reference sequence). The length of the CDR3 is 12 residues. Trimming removed 0 bases from V and 8 bases from J, with 4 bases in between. The CDR3 sequence is CASSLAREKLFF. CDR3 in DNA: TGTGCCAGCAGCTTAGCTCGGGAAAAACTGTTTTTT.

The genes are TRBV30 and TRBJ1-5; 7 bases fit TRBD1. Trimming at V came to 2 bases and at J to 6 bases, leaving 10 bases not matched to a gene. The germline gives CDR1 GTSNPN, CDR2 SVGIG (reference sequence). CDR3 size: 15 residues. CDR3: CAWSMGRGPVQPQHF. DNA of the CDR3: TGTGCCTGGAGTATGGGAAGGGGGCCGGTTCAGCCCCAGCATTTT.

The V gene is TRBV3-1 (or the pseudogene TRBV3-2), the J gene TRBJ2-3; 12 positions agree with TRBD2. CDR1 is LGHDT, CDR2 YNNKEL, per germline (reference sequence). The CDR3 covers 18 residues. V lost 5 bases and J lost 0; bases outside the gene matches: 9. CDR3 bases: TGTGCCAGCAGCTCCGGGACTAGCGGGTCTCCTAGCACAGATACGCAGTATTTT. Protein product: CASSSGTSGSPSTDTQYF.

This clone has just one count. The chain uses TRBV2 and TRBJ2-2; TRBD2 is a possible D gene (5 bases). This CDR3 comprises 17 residues. The germline V gene has CDR1 SNHLY and CDR2 FYNNEI. V was trimmed by 0 bases and J by 3 bases, leaving 14 bases between them. CDR3 in amino acids: CASSEARAASDTGELFF. The CDR3 coding sequence is TGTGCCAGCAGTGAAGCAAGAGCGGCCAGTGACACCGGGGAGCTGTTTTTT.

The chain has TRBV28 and TRBJ1-2; TRBD1 is a possible D gene (6 bases). Germline V gives CDR1 MDHEN, CDR2 SYDVKM. V was pared by 3 bases and J by 9 bases, with 17 bases between. The CDR3 has 14 amino acids. The CDR3 is CASSFLLKGVSYTF. In DNA form, the CDR3 reads TGTGCCAGCAGTTTCCTTCTAAAGGGGGTGAGCTACACCTTC.

The chain has TRBV12-3 or TRBV12-4 and TRBJ1-1; the D gene is possibly TRBD1 (6 bases). Trimming took off 5 bases at V and 2 bases at J, with 9 bases between the two ends. The CDR3 has 13 residues. The CDR3 nucleotides are TGTGCCAGCAGTCGGACAGTTAACACTGAAGCTTTCTTT. It translates to CASSRTVNTEAFF.

The chain is built from TRBV7-2 and TRBJ2-5, with D possibly matching TRBD1 (5 bases). Per the germline V gene, CDR1 is SGHTA and CDR2 is FQGNSA. The V and J ends lost 1 base and 1 base respectively, with 13 bases between them. The CDR3 extends over 16 amino acids. The CDR3 DNA reads as TGTGCCAGCAGCTTAGGGGCAGGGATGTCCCAAGAGACCCAGTACTTC. Translated: CASSLGAGMSQETQYF.

The CDR3 nucleotides read TGCGCCAGCGGAGGGGCGGGGATGACCTCTGGGGCCAACGTCCTGACTTTC. Residues: CASGGAGMTSGANVLTF. The chain joins TRBV4-1 to TRBJ2-6; D possibly corresponds to TRBD2 (6 bases). The CDR3 runs 17 residues. CDR1 is MGHRA, CDR2 YSYEKL, per germline. V lost 8 bases and J 0 bases, leaving 17 bases between the germline ends.

This clone was seen only once. The rearrangement links TRBV28 to TRBJ1-5; D gene unclear. The CDR3 has 13 residues. Germline-derived CDR1 and CDR2 are MDHEN and SYDVKM. Deletions cut 5 bases from V and 3 bases from J, with 8 bases between. The CDR3 region has the DNA TGTGCCAGCAGTCAGCGGGCCAATCAGCCCCAGCATTTT. Its protein product is CASSQRANQPQHF.

A single count supports this clone. The chain employs TRBV11-2 and TRBJ1-5; D is perhaps TRBD1 (5 bases). The CDR3 is 16 residues long. Germline V gives CDR1 SGHAT, CDR2 FQNNGV. V shed 3 bases and J shed 2 bases, with 14 bases lying between them. The CDR3 sequence is CASSLQGISGNQPQHF. The CDR3 DNA reads TGTGCCAGCAGCTTGCAGGGTATAAGTGGCAATCAGCCCCAGCATTTT.

The J gene is TRBJ2-6, the V gene TRBV27, with TRBD1 identical over 8 bases. The ends lost 5 bases at V and 4 bases at J; junction bases unmatched: 10. The CDR3 length is 17 residues. Germline V gene lookup returns CDR1 MNHEY and CDR2 SMNVEV (reference sequence). The CDR3 reads CASSPGQGILGANVLTF. The CDR3 nucleotides read TGTGCCAGCAGTCCCGGACAGGGAATTCTGGGGGCCAACGTCCTGACTTTC.

This clone showed up just once. J is TRBJ1-6 and V is TRBV7-9; weak D call: TRBD1 (6 bases). Germline assignment: CDR1 SEHNR and CDR2 FQNEAQ (reference sequence). CDR3 length: 15 residues. V was clipped by 1 base and J by 7 bases, with 11 bases between them. The CDR3 nucleotides read TGTGCCAGCAGCTTAGATGGGGGCCGCAATTCACCCCTCCACTTT. Translation gives CASSLDGGRNSPLHF.

The V gene is TRBV29-1, the J gene TRBJ1-1, with D tentatively TRBD1 (5 bases). The V end lost 5 bases, the J end lost 1 base, and 11 bases lay between the germline ends. CDR3 size: 13 residues. In germline, CDR1 is SQVTM, CDR2 ANQGSEA. The CDR3 DNA reads as TGCAGCGTTCAAAGGGGTACGAACACTGAAGCTTTCTTT. This encodes CSVQRGTNTEAFF. Drawing the rest from reference TRBV29-1 and TRBJ1-1, the complete variable domain is SAVISQKPSRDICQRGTSLTIQCQVDSQVTMMFWYRQQPGQSLTLIATANQGSEATYESGFVIDKFPISRPNLTFSTLTVSNMSPEDSSIYLCSVQRGTNTEAFFGQGTRLTVV.

This clone has a handful of counts. The chain links TRBV10-3 to TRBJ1-1; perhaps TRBD1 as D (5 bases). CDR3 length equals 15 residues. Per the germline V gene, CDR1 is ENHRY and CDR2 is SYGVKD. V gave up 3 bases and J gave up 1 base, with 12 bases separating them. CDR3 in amino acids: CAISDWGRENTEAFF. The CDR3 DNA is TGTGCCATCAGTGATTGGGGCAGGGAGAACACTGAAGCTTTCTTT.

V is TRBV3-1 (or the pseudogene TRBV3-2) and J is TRBJ1-2; D might be TRBD1 (6 bases). CDR3 length: 16 amino acids. Trimming took off 1 base at V and 3 bases at J, with 15 bases between the two ends. The germline gives CDR1 LGHDT, CDR2 YNNKEL (reference sequence). CDR3 amino acids: CASSQGPTGTHYGYTF. In nucleotides, the CDR3 is TGTGCCAGCAGCCAAGGGCCCACAGGGACCCACTATGGCTACACCTTC.

The chain links TRBV5-1 to TRBJ1-4; TRBD1 aligns across 9 bases. Germline assignment: CDR1 SGHRS and CDR2 YFSETQ. The CDR3 is 14 amino acids. V shed 4 bases, J shed 8 bases, and the junction held 6 bases outside the gene matches. The CDR3: CASSVQGAREKLFF. The CDR3 coding sequence is TGCGCCAGCAGCGTACAGGGGGCTAGGGAAAAACTGTTTTTT.

This chain connects TRBV18 to TRBJ1-1; D possibly corresponds to TRBD1 (6 bases). Germline CDR1 is KGHSH and CDR2 is LQKENI. V lost 3 bases and J lost 4, with 12 bases in between. This CDR3 has 14 residues. CDR3 region: CASSPYREGTEAFF. CDR3 in DNA: TGTGCCAGCTCACCCTACAGGGAGGGCACTGAAGCTTTCTTT.